The entry below gives a single TCR beta chain sequence along with its context. The antigen remains undetermined. Orbital computed tomography and thyroid ultrasound, along with TRAb, serum thyroxine and clinical symptoms, underpinned diagnosis. Fresh peripheral blood (around 9.7 ml) yielded the PBMCs. V lost 5 bases and J lost 3, with 13 bases in between. Germline assignment: CDR1 SGHAT and CDR2 FQNNGV. The CDR3 extends over 14 amino acids. These data belong to a study of Graves' ophthalmopathy and Graves' hyperthyroidism. General observations from the study: The blood repertoire also included most expanded thyroid clonotypes above 0.001 frequency.

The authors amplified TCR beta CDR3 regions, and they did so from RNA transcripts for repertoire sequencing. Second-round multiplex PCR followed a first-round RT-PCR using HTBI primers. TCRdb itself ran the multiplex PCR reads through MiXCR, one entry per CDR3 protein. Of hundreds of thousands of distinct CDR3 sequences listed, approximately 22% are singletons. The V gene is TRBV11-2, the J gene TRBJ1-1, with D maybe TRBD1 (5 bases). The source material was peripheral blood. The clonotype was recovered from a woman aged 18-29 years with stable Graves' hyperthyroidism. Some clones in this sample may be carry-over from other donors' samples. The CDR3 DNA sequence: TGTGCCAGCAGCGCCGACAGTCCCTACACTGAAGCTTTCTTT. Protein sequence: CASSADSPYTEAFF.